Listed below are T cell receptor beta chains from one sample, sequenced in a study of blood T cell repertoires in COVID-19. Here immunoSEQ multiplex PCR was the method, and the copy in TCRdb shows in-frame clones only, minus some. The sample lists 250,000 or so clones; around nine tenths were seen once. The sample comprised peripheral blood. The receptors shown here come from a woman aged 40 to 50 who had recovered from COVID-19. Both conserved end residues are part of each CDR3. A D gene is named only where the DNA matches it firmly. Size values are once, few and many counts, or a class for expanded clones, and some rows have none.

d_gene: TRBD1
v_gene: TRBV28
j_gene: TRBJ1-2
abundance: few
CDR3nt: TGTGCCAGCAGTTCCCCGACAGGGGTGGTTAACTATGGCTACACCTTC
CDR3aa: CASSSPTGVVNYGYTF

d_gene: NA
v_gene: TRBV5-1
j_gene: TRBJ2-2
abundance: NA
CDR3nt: TGCGCCAGCAGGTCCACAGGTCTGAACACCGGGGAGCTGTTTTTT
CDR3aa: CASRSTGLNTGELFF

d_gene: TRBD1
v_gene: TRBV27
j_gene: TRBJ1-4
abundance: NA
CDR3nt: TGTGCCAGCGCCAGACAGGGGGGACGGGTTAATGAAAAACTGTTTTTT
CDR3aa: CASARQGGRVNEKLFF

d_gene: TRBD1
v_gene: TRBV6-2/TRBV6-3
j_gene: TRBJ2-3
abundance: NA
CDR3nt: TGTGCCAGCAGTTACTCGGTAAGGGACAGCGGCGCAGATACGCAGTATTTT
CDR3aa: CASSYSVRDSGADTQYF

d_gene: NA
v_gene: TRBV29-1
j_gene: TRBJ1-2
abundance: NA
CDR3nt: TGCAGCGTTGATCCCGGACACGATGGCTACACCTTC
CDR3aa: CSVDPGHDGYTF

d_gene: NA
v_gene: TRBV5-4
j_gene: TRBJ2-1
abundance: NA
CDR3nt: TGTGCCAGCAGCTTGCGACTCCCAAACAATGAGCAGTTCTTC
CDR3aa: CASSLRLPNNEQFF

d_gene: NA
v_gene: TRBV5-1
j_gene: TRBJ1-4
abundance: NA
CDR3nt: TGCGCCAGCAGCTCCGGGGGGGACACCCGAGGGGAAAAACTGTTTTTT
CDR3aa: CASSSGGDTRGEKLFF

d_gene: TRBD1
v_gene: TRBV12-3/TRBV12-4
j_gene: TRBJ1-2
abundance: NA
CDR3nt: TGTGCCACCGACAGGGGGCCGGGCTATGGCTACACCTTC
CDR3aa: CATDRGPGYGYTF

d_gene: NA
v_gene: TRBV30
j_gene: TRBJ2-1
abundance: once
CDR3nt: TGTGCCTGGAGTGTACGGAGGGGCGATGAGCAGTTCTTC
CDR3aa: CAWSVRRGDEQFF

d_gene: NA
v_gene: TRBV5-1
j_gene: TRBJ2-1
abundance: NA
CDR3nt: TGCGCCAGCAGCTTGTCGGGGAGCTCCTACAATGAGCAGTTCTTC
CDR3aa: CASSLSGSSYNEQFF

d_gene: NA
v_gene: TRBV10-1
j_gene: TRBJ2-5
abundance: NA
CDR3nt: TGCGCCAGCAGTGAGTTGGGGGCGAGGCAAGAGACCCAGTACTTC
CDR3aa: CASSELGARQETQYF

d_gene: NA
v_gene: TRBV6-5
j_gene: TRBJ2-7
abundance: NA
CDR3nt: TGTGCCAGCAGCCTCGTAGGGCGGGCCGACTACGAGCAGTACTTC
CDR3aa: CASSLVGRADYEQYF

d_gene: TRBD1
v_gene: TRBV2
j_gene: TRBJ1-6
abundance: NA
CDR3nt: TGTGCCAGCAGAACGGACAGGGGAGGTAATTCACCCCTCCACTTT
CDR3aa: CASRTDRGGNSPLHF

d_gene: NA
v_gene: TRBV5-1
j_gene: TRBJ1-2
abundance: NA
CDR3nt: TGCGCCAGCAGCGCTGGCGGAATCTATGGCTACACCTTC
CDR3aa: CASSAGGIYGYTF

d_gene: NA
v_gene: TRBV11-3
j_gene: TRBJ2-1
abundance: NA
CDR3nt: TGTGCCAGCAGCTTACGAGGCATGAAGGGGTCCTACAATGAGCAGTTCTTC
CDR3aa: CASSLRGMKGSYNEQFF

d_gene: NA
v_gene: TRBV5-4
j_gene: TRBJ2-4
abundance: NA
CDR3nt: TGTGCCAGCAGCTTGGTCGGTGAGAACATTCAGTACTTC
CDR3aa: CASSLVGENIQYF

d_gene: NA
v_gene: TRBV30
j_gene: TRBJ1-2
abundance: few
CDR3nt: TGTGCCTGGAGTGTACCCCAGGGGCACGGAAACTATGGCTACACCTTC
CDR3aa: CAWSVPQGHGNYGYTF

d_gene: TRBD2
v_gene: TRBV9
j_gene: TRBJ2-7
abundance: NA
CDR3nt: TGTGCCAGCAGCGTCGGCGGGAGCTCCTACGAGCAGTACTTC
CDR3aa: CASSVGGSSYEQYF

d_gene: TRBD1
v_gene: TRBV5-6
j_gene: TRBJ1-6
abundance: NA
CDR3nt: TGTGCCAGCAGCCGTACGACAGGGGCCTCCTATAATTCACCCCTCCACTTT
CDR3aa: CASSRTTGASYNSPLHF

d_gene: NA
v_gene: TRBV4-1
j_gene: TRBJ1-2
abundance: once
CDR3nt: TGCGCCAGCAGCCAAGAGGGGAGAGGGACAAACTATGGCTACACCTTC
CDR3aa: CASSQEGRGTNYGYTF

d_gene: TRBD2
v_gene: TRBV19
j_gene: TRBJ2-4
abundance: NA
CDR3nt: TGTGCCAGTAGTATGGCTAGCGGTGGCATTCAGTACTTC
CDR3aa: CASSMASGGIQYF

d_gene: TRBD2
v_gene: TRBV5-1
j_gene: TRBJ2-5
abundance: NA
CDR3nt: TGCGCCAGCAGCTTGGCTAGCGGGAGTCGGGAGACCCAGTACTTC
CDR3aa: CASSLASGSRETQYF

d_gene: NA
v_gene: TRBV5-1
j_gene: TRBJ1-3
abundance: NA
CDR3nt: TGCGCCAGCAGCTTGCAGGGGTCTGGAAACACCATATATTTT
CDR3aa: CASSLQGSGNTIYF

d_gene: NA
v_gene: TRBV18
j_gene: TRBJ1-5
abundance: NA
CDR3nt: TGTGCCAGCTCACCAATACAGGGATCCAATCAGCCCCAGCATTTT
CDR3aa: CASSPIQGSNQPQHF

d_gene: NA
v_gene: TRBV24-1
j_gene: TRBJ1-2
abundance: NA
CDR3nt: TGTGCCACCAGTGGCCCACAGGGTGGTGGCTACACCTTC
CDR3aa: CATSGPQGGGYTF